These 20 T cell receptor beta chains were all obtained from the same sample, sequenced in a study of naive and memory T cell subsets. Two oligonucleotides, mixed equimolar, formed the beta constant-region primer covering TRBC1 and TRBC2. TCRdb re-derived calls from the UMI-ligation and nested PCR reads in MiXCR, one entry per CDR3 protein. The sample includes about 85,000 distinct CDR3 sequences, approximately 14% seen only once; the top ten take around 0.9%. The sample comprised central memory CD4+ T cells from blood. The receptor source for this set is a human donor in good health.

This CDR3 is CASSSPTGALYEQYF. As DNA, the CDR3 is TGTGCCAGCTCTTCCCCCACGGGGGCCCTCTACGAGCAGTACTTC. The chain is built from TRBV28 and TRBJ2-7; D possibly matches TRBD1 or TRBD2 (6 bases each). This CDR3 has 15 residues. V shed 8 bases and J shed 3 bases, with 20 bases lying between them. CDR1 is MDHEN and CDR2 is SYDVKM in the germline V gene. Drawing the rest from reference TRBV28 and TRBJ2-7, the complete variable domain is DVKVTQSSRYLVKRTGEKVFLECVQDMDHENMFWYRQDPGLGLRLIYFSYDVKMKEKGDIPEGYSVSREKKERFSLILESASTNQTSMYLCASSSPTGALYEQYFGPGTRLTVT.

In its sample, this clonotype was seen a few times. The CDR3 nucleotides read TGCAGTGTAGGGAGCTATGGCTACACCTTC. Amino acids: CSVGSYGYTF. The chain combines TRBV20-1 with TRBJ1-2; D is undetermined. The CDR3 is made up of 10 amino acids. V gave up 7 bases and J gave up 4 bases, with 7 bases separating them. The V gene's germline CDR1 is DFQATT and CDR2 SNEGSKA (reference sequence).

This clonotype was detected a few times. The chain joins TRBV20-1 to TRBJ2-1; D is unclear. Trimming left V 4 bases short and J 1 base short, with 8 bases between. From germline, CDR1 is DFQATT and CDR2 SNEGSKA (reference sequence). The CDR3 spans 13 residues. CDR3 nucleotides: TGCAGTGCTAATGGTCGGTCCTACAATGAGCAGTTCTTC. Its translation: CSANGRSYNEQFF.

This chain links TRBV15 with TRBJ1-1, with 7 bases aligning to TRBD1. Germline V gene sequence: CDR1 LNHNV, CDR2 YYDKDF (reference sequence). The CDR3 is made up of 14 amino acids. V shed 4 bases and J 11 bases; nucleotides not matched to a gene: 13. CDR3 protein: CATSTPSTGEAAFF. The CDR3 DNA follows: TGTGCCACCAGCACCCCTTCCACAGGGGAGGCTGCTTTCTTT.

This clonotype was seen many times. The chain is built from TRBV20-1 and TRBJ2-2, with 8 bases matching TRBD2. The CDR3 extends over 15 amino acids. Germline CDR1 DFQATT, CDR2 SNEGSKA (reference sequence). After removal of 6 bases from V and 4 bases from J, the junction contained 10 bases not matched to a gene. This CDR3 reads CSAPGGRRGTGELFF. The CDR3 DNA follows: TGCAGTGCCCCGGGCGGGAGGCGCGGCACCGGGGAGCTGTTTTTT.

This clonotype was counted only a few times. The chain uses TRBV27 and TRBJ2-5; TRBD2 matches 7 bases. Germline CDR1 and CDR2: MNHEY and SMNVEV (reference sequence). The CDR3 runs 14 residues. The ends lost 3 bases at V and 0 bases at J; junction bases unmatched: 1. CDR3: CASSFGGYQETQYF. The CDR3 DNA reads TGTGCCAGCAGTTTCGGGGGGTACCAAGAGACCCAGTACTTC.

The chain couples TRBV7-9 to TRBJ2-5; D remains unclear. V was pared by 1 base and J by 12 bases, with 12 bases between. There are 12 residues in the CDR3. Germline CDR1 and CDR2: SEHNR and FQNEAQ (reference sequence). The CDR3 sequence: CASSLEMAAEYF. CDR3 in DNA: TGTGCCAGCAGCTTAGAAATGGCAGCTGAGTACTTC.

This chain joins TRBV7-2 and TRBJ2-7; D not certain. From germline, CDR1 is SGHTA and CDR2 FQGNSA. This CDR3 has 12 residues. V lost 5 bases and J lost 6, with 11 bases in between. The CDR3 nucleotides are TGTGCCAGCAGCCCAGGAGCTCGCGAGCAGTACTTC. It codes for CASSPGAREQYF.

The rearrangement joins TRBV20-1 to TRBJ2-3; 7 bases map to TRBD2. Per the germline V gene, CDR1 is DFQATT and CDR2 is SNEGSKA (reference sequence). V lost 0 bases, J lost 7 bases, and 10 bases stayed unmatched. The CDR3 has 15 residues. CDR3 sequence reads: CSARDLRRESHTQYF. The CDR3 nucleotides read TGCAGTGCTAGAGATCTGAGGCGGGAGTCACATACGCAGTATTTT.

The rearrangement uses TRBV28 and TRBJ2-7; 7 nucleotides align to TRBD1. CDR1 is MDHEN and CDR2 is SYDVKM in the germline V gene. The CDR3 contains 15 residues. V lost 6 bases, J lost 1 base, and 9 bases stayed unmatched. In DNA, the CDR3 is TGTGCCAGCAGCCACGAGACGACAGGGTCCTACGAGCAGTACTTC. It codes for CASSHETTGSYEQYF.

This clonotype has a count of ten or more. This chain joins TRBV19 and TRBJ2-7; TRBD1 might be the D (6 bases). The germline V gene has CDR1 LNHDA and CDR2 SQIVND (reference sequence). The CDR3 spans 13 residues. V lost 2 bases to trimming and J lost 4 bases, with 9 bases between them. CDR3 coding DNA: TGTGCCAGTAGTATACTACAGGGTTACGAGCAGTACTTC. Amino acid sequence: CASSILQGYEQYF.

This chain's CDR3 is CATSDSQDRGPDGAKNIQYF. The DNA for the CDR3 is TGTGCCACCAGTGATTCTCAGGACAGGGGCCCAGATGGGGCCAAAAACATTCAGTACTTC. The chain employs TRBV24-1 and TRBJ2-4, with 9 bases lining up with TRBD1. CDR3 length: 20 residues. Germline assignment: CDR1 KGHDR and CDR2 SFDVKD. V shed 2 bases, J shed 1 base, and the junction held 14 bases outside the gene matches.

This rearrangement joins TRBV9 to TRBJ1-6; D gene uncertain. V lost 0 bases and J 3 bases, leaving 4 bases between the germline ends. Germline-derived CDR1 and CDR2 are SGDLS and YYNGEE. The CDR3 loop spans 14 amino acids. In DNA, the CDR3 is TGTGCCAGCAGCGTAGACAGCTATAATTCACCCCTCCACTTT. It translates to CASSVDSYNSPLHF.

This rearrangement joins TRBV12-1 to TRBJ2-2; the table's D gene call, TRBD2, was not cross checked with the DNA. TRBV12-1 is an annotated pseudogene. The CDR3 sequence is 14 residues long. Here the CDR3 reads CASSARVGTGELFF. The DNA for the CDR3 is TGTGCCAGCAGCGCGAGGGTGGGGACCGGGGAGCTGTTTTTT.

At least ten counts were recorded for this clonotype. The chain combines TRBV4-2 with TRBJ2-4, with D unresolved. The CDR3 runs 15 residues. The germline V gene has CDR1 LGHNA and CDR2 YNFKEQ. The V gene lost 4 bases and the J gene lost 0 bases, with 10 bases spanning the gap. The CDR3 loop is CASSPPEVAKNIQYF. In DNA form, the CDR3 reads TGTGCCAGCAGCCCTCCTGAGGTAGCCAAAAACATTCAGTACTTC.

This clonotype has more than one count but fewer than ten. CDR3 sequence reads: CSARPGAYNSPLHF. Here the CDR3 DNA reads TGCAGTGCTAGACCCGGGGCTTATAATTCACCCCTCCACTTT. V is TRBV20-1 and J is TRBJ1-6, with D tentatively TRBD1 (5 bases). Trimming pared 2 bases from V and 4 bases from J, leaving 9 bases between. The CDR3 spans 14 residues. CDR1 and CDR2 (germline): DFQATT, SNEGSKA (reference sequence).

This clonotype was seen repeatedly, ten times or more. The rearrangement uses TRBV27 and TRBJ1-1; D perhaps matches TRBD1 (6 bases). Deletions cut 5 bases from V and 1 base from J, with 8 bases between. Germline-derived CDR1 and CDR2 are MNHEY and SMNVEV (reference sequence). CDR3 length: 13 amino acids. This CDR3 is CASSRQENTEAFF. The CDR3 region has the DNA TGTGCCAGCAGTCGACAGGAGAACACTGAAGCTTTCTTT.

This chain connects TRBV29-1 to TRBJ1-1; D is perhaps TRBD1 (5 bases). CDR1 is SQVTM, CDR2 ANQGSEA, per germline. The CDR3 is 12 residues long. V lost 7 bases and J 5 bases, leaving 14 bases between the germline ends. The CDR3 loop reads CSATSGGTEAFF. The CDR3 DNA is TGCAGCGCCACTAGCGGGGGTACTGAAGCTTTCTTT.

This clonotype has ten or more counts. The chain recombines TRBV27 with TRBJ2-3; D assignment may be TRBD1 or TRBD2 (5 bases each). The CDR3 runs 16 residues. V lost 2 bases and J 2 bases, leaving 14 bases between the germline ends. Germline loops: CDR1 MNHEY, CDR2 SMNVEV (reference sequence). The CDR3: CASSLRGVGHTDTQYF. For the CDR3, the DNA is TGTGCCAGCAGTTTAAGGGGAGTGGGCCACACAGATACGCAGTATTTT.

This clonotype occurred a few times. The V call is TRBV10-3, the J call TRBJ1-2, with TRBD1 matching 7 bases. V lost 0 bases and J lost 7; bases outside the gene matches: 5. Germline assignment: CDR1 ENHRY and CDR2 SYGVKD. This CDR3 is built from 14 residues. Written as DNA, the CDR3 is TGTGCCATCAGTGAGTCGGGGACAGATGGTGGCTACACCTTC. Its translation: CAISESGTDGGYTF.